This TCR beta chain was sequenced for a study of OX40 agonist ivuxolimab in advanced cancers. Whole-study context: Earlier anti-PD-1, anti-PD-L1 or anti-CTLA-4 therapy was permitted; roughly 42% had received some. Three individuals attained partial responses, comprising one hepatocellular carcinoma case and two cutaneous melanoma cases. Findings and caveats of the study: More expanded clones were found, on average, in CD8+ than in CD4+ T cells. Low levels of normalized T-cell clonal expansion also appeared in some nonresponders.

In the case of this clone: Its cognate antigen is unknown.

The table came from immunoSEQ multiplex PCR; TCRdb's copy has only in-frame clones and leaves some out. The sample records 70,000 to 80,000 clones, 93% being singletons. The CDR3 is 16 amino acids. Germline V gene lookup returns CDR1 GTSNPN and CDR2 SVGIG (reference sequence). V was shortened by 3 bases and J by 5 bases, with 19 bases between the two germline ends. The receptor was isolated from an adult with an advanced solid tumor such as melanoma, head and neck, liver or kidney cancer. The source material was CD4+ or CD8+ T cells sorted from blood, sampled in a trial of the OX40 agonist ivuxolimab. J is TRBJ2-2 and V is TRBV30; D is perhaps TRBD1 (6 bases). The CDR3 DNA sequence: TGTGCCTGGAGACCTTTCCGACAGGAAAGGACCGGGGAGCTGTTTTTT. Amino acid sequence: CAWRPFRQERTGELFF.